This T cell receptor (beta chain) appears in the sequencing data of a study of T-cell reconstitution after alpha-beta-depleted transplantation in children. Broader study findings: A year post-transplant, T-cell counts and diversity derived mostly from newly produced T cells. Expanded graft clones, several hundred of them, were reportedly the source of alpha-beta T cells about two months after transplant.

A remark on this clonotype: Its matching antigen is unknown.

The CDR3 sequence is 14 residues long. In germline, CDR1 is SGHTA, CDR2 FQGTGA. The V and J ends lost 5 bases and 2 bases respectively, with 12 bases between them. During its preparation, the TCRbeta library received unique molecular identifiers. One entry per CDR3 protein, called by TCRdb with MiXCR from the PCR reads. The sample records hundreds of thousands of distinct CDR3 sequences, about an eighth being singletons. The rearrangement links TRBV7-3 to TRBJ2-5; D is possibly TRBD1 (6 bases). The sequences come from PBMCs, mostly from graft donor cells, collected 360 days after TCRalphabeta/CD19-depleted stem cell transplant. This sequence was found in a male patient between 10 and 17 years old who had a stem cell transplant for acute myeloid leukemia, so the T cells may come from the graft donor. The CDR3 nucleotides are TGTGCCAGCAGCCCCCAGGGGTTTCAAGAGACCCAGTACTTC. As protein: CASSPQGFQETQYF.